This note documents a single TCR beta chain sequence. Its cognate antigen has yet to be identified. No base quality information exists; no much larger clone differs at one position. This entry comes from a study of esophageal squamous cell carcinoma under preoperative chemotherapy (dated by TCRdb to the late 2010s). Regarding the research as a whole: Both tumor-infiltrating lymphocytes and peripheral blood T cells had their TCR repertoires profiled in the study. Repertoires from samples taken before paclitaxel-nedaplatin therapy were compared with repertoires from samples taken after paclitaxel-nedaplatin therapy. Four or five patients with primary esophageal squamous cell carcinoma made up the cohort. The study examined the effect of paclitaxel-nedaplatin chemotherapy on T-cell receptor repertoires in patients with esophageal squamous cell carcinoma. Paper-wide results and their limitations: Clonotype frequencies shifted immediately and substantially under paclitaxel-nedaplatin therapy, and abundant clones were more likely to contract than to amplify. Only five patients with esophageal squamous cell carcinoma were analyzed, making for a small cohort. After chemotherapy, TCR diversity rose significantly in peripheral T cells, but this increase was not seen in tumor-infiltrating lymphocytes. Post-treatment tumor-infiltrating lymphocytes appeared to be derived in part from peripheral T cells migrating into the tumor, rather than solely from local clonal changes.

Explained via the paper, the time point label denotes: after preoperative PTX-NDP chemotherapy. Before surgery, patients were given paclitaxel-nedaplatin as preoperative chemotherapy. Library construction relied on PCR. Sequencing took place on a HiSeq X Ten. TCR repertoires were characterized by high-throughput sequencing. Starting from the raw public reads, TCRdb applied fastp trimming at Q25, assembled clones with MiXCR and retained in-frame beta chains. Identical CDR3 protein sequences are pooled into one entry, listed with their most common genes and DNA. The sample table records some 32,000 distinct CDR3 sequences; roughly 52% of these occur just once. Clones ranked in the top ten supply more than 20% of the sample. The CDR1 and CDR2 encoded by the germline V gene (reference sequence) are SGHKS and YYEKEE. V is cut by 0 bases and J by 4 bases, and the space between the germline ends is 13 bases. Taken from cysteine to phenylalanine, the CDR3 has 16 residues. Only CDR3 DNA is held: 48 bases, read in frame from base 1.

The chain was built from TRBV5-5 and TRBJ2-2; the D segment could be TRBD1, given 6 matching bases. This receptor was obtained from a human donor with esophageal squamous cell carcinoma. The donor label of this sample is uncertain. This material was obtained from a patient given preoperative chemotherapy. The CDR3 reads CASSLGLGQITGELFF. The base sequence is TGTGCCAGCAGCTTGGGGCTAGGACAGATCACCGGGGAGCTGTTTTTT.